These T cell receptor beta chains were read from a single sample in a study of blood T cell repertoires in COVID-19. Generated by immunoSEQ multiplex PCR, the TCRdb table keeps only in-frame clones and is missing some. The table has 90,000 to 120,000 clones, just under 95% seen once. Material: peripheral blood. Receptors originate from a man aged 65 to 79 with acute or convalescent COVID-19. The CDR3 runs from the conserved cysteine through the conserved F or W. The D gene is left open where the match is weak. Size tells how often a clone was seen (once, few, many) or the class of an expanded clone, and some rows leave it out.

D gene	J gene	V gene	clone size	CDR3 protein	CDR3 DNA
NA	TRBJ2-7	TRBV19	NA	CASSIFAGTSYEQYF	TGTGCCAGTAGTATTTTTGCGGGTACCTCCTACGAGCAGTACTTC
TRBD2	TRBJ2-3	TRBV13	NA	CASSHVSGSRTDTQYF	TGTGCCAGCAGCCACGTTAGCGGGAGTAGAACAGATACGCAGTATTTT
TRBD2	TRBJ2-7	TRBV7-9	few	CASSSPTSGSRHEQYF	TGTGCCAGCAGTTCTCCGACTAGCGGGAGTCGGCACGAGCAGTACTTC
NA	TRBJ2-7	TRBV27	NA	CASSSLLRYEQYF	TGTGCCAGCAGTTCCCTCTTGCGCTACGAGCAGTACTTC
NA	TRBJ1-1	TRBV6-5	NA	CASSYTGTAGGTEAFF	TGTGCCAGCAGTTACACCGGGACCGCCGGGGGCACTGAAGCTTTCTTT
NA	TRBJ2-2	TRBV7-2	NA	CASSLGGSQTGELFF	TGTGCCAGCAGCTTAGGCGGGTCCCAAACCGGGGAGCTGTTTTTT
NA	TRBJ1-2	TRBV3-1/TRBV3-2	NA	CASSQEGRPDSYGYTF	TGTGCCAGCAGCCAAGAAGGAAGGCCCGACTCCTATGGCTACACCTTC
NA	TRBJ2-3	TRBV6-2/TRBV6-3	NA	CASSSPGTDTQYF	TGTGCCAGCAGTTCCCCCGGCACAGATACGCAGTATTTT
NA	TRBJ1-4	TRBV2	NA	CASRGQPGDEKLFF	TGTGCCAGCAGAGGACAGCCTGGGGATGAAAAACTGTTTTTT
TRBD1	TRBJ1-2	TRBV27	NA	CASSPGQVKAGYTF	TGTGCCAGCAGTCCCGGACAGGTTAAGGCTGGCTACACCTTC
TRBD2	TRBJ2-1	TRBV5-8	few	CASSPPVREGGKNEQFF	TGTGCCAGCAGCCCCCCCGTGCGGGAGGGAGGAAAGAATGAGCAGTTCTTC
TRBD1	TRBJ1-3	TRBV5-1	NA	CASSLGTGLNTIYF	TGCGCCAGCAGCTTGGGGACAGGGTTAAACACCATATATTTT
NA	TRBJ2-1	TRBV7-9	NA	CASSFEAAPGEQFF	TGTGCCAGCAGCTTCGAAGCGGCCCCGGGGGAGCAGTTCTTC
NA	TRBJ2-5	TRBV6-1	NA	CASSELRSTQETQYF	TGTGCCAGCAGTGAACTGCGAAGTACCCAAGAGACCCAGTACTTC
TRBD2	TRBJ2-5	TRBV7-9	NA	CASSLRSGLAGMGTQYF	TGTGCCAGCAGCTTAAGGTCGGGACTAGCGGGGATGGGGACCCAGTACTTC
TRBD1	TRBJ1-6	TRBV11-3	NA	CASSPLGQGKSPLHF	TGTGCCAGCAGCCCCCTCGGACAGGGGAAATCACCCCTCCACTTT
TRBD1	TRBJ1-2	TRBV7-8	NA	CASSLEGTGFRYGYTF	TGTGCCAGCAGCTTAGAGGGGACAGGGTTTCGCTATGGCTACACCTTC
NA	TRBJ1-3	TRBV10-3	NA	CAISGADSGNTIYF	TGTGCCATCAGTGGTGCGGACTCTGGAAACACCATATATTTT
TRBD1	TRBJ2-1	TRBV18	NA	CASSLQGPNEQFF	TGTGCCAGCTCGCTACAGGGGCCAAATGAGCAGTTCTTC
NA	TRBJ1-2	TRBV24-1	once	CATVRDLGTRGYTF	TGTGCCACCGTCCGGGACCTTGGGACTAGGGGCTACACCTTC
NA	TRBJ1-2	TRBV4-2	NA	CASSQADSANYGYTF	TGTGCCAGCAGCCAAGCCGACAGCGCTAACTATGGCTACACCTTC
NA	TRBJ2-7	TRBV19	NA	CASSLQGNEQYF	TGTGCCAGTAGTTTACAGGGTAACGAGCAGTACTTC
NA	TRBJ1-2	TRBV5-1	NA	CASSLAQTGYGYTF	TGCGCCAGCAGCTTGGCCCAGACAGGCTATGGCTACACCTTC
TRBD1	TRBJ2-5	TRBV29-1	NA	CSVAGTGVQETQYF	TGCAGCGTGGCCGGGACAGGGGTCCAAGAGACCCAGTACTTC
NA	TRBJ1-2	TRBV21-1	NA	CASSKGSRGGRPNCNYGYTF	TGTGCCAGCAGCAAAGGGTCAAGGGGAGGGCGGCCGAACTGCAACTATGGCTACACCTTC
TRBD1	TRBJ2-3	TRBV7-9	NA	CASSRTGTTDTQYF	TGTGCCAGCAGCCGGACAGGGACCACAGATACGCAGTATTTT
NA	TRBJ2-3	TRBV9	NA	CASSTHWAGGTDTQYF	TGTGCCAGCAGTACTCACTGGGCAGGCGGCACAGATACGCAGTATTTT
TRBD2	TRBJ2-3	TRBV28	NA	CASSFPQRGGADTQYF	TGTGCCAGCAGTTTTCCCCAGCGGGGGGGAGCAGATACGCAGTATTTT